The 9 T cell receptor beta chains in this list originate from one sample, sequenced in a study of blood T cell repertoires in COVID-19 (dated by TCRdb to 2019 to 2021). The library was obtained by the immunoSEQ multiplex PCR assay. Drawn from immuneACCESS, this table holds only the in-frame rearrangements with V and J called that TCRdb kept. Clones are partly lost; checked studies trace under half to an unresolved V gene and leave the rest unexplained. Counted in this sample were approximately 230,000 clones; roughly 84% of them appeared once. Together, the top ten hold 2% to 2.5% of the sample. Sequenced material: peripheral blood. These receptors all come from a woman between 35 and 50 years old who had recovered from COVID-19.

This chain joins TRBV7-6 and TRBJ2-7; 7 positions match TRBD2. Germline V gives CDR1 SGHVS, CDR2 FNYEAQ. With 3 bases clipped from V and 4 bases from J, the junction kept 6 bases outside the gene matches. CDR3 length: 14 residues. DNA of the CDR3: TGTGCCAGCAGCTTCATGGCGGGAGCGTACGAGCAGTACTTC. It is translated as CASSFMAGAYEQYF.

In this sample, this clone turned up once. The rearrangement links TRBV2 to TRBJ1-2; 7 nucleotides align to TRBD1. J gave up 3 bases and V 6 bases, and 1 base lay outside the gene matches. Germline CDR1 and CDR2: SNHLY and FYNNEI. The CDR3 runs to 12 residues. The CDR3 spells CASRGQDYGYTF. The CDR3 DNA reads as TGTGCCAGCAGAGGACAGGACTATGGCTACACCTTC.

This clone has just a few counts. The CDR3 loop reads CASSQSQGSGAFF. CDR3 coding DNA: TGTGCCAGCAGCCAAAGCCAGGGGAGCGGAGCTTTCTTT. The J gene is TRBJ1-1, the V gene TRBV3-1 (or the pseudogene TRBV3-2), with TRBD1 as a possible D gene (6 bases). Trimming removed 2 bases at V and 10 bases at J, with 14 bases between. The V gene's germline CDR1 is LGHDT and CDR2 YNNKEL (reference sequence). This CDR3 has 13 residues.

This clone appeared a few times. This chain joins TRBV7-9 and TRBJ1-2; 12 bases are shared with TRBD1. The germline V gene encodes CDR1 SEHNR and CDR2 FQNEAQ (reference sequence). The V gene end was trimmed by 5 bases and the J gene end by 12 bases; junction bases not matched to a gene: 7. The CDR3 covers 13 residues. CDR3 region: CASSLGTGGIDTF. The CDR3 nucleotides are TGTGCCAGCAGCCTAGGGACAGGGGGCATCGACACCTTC.

The chain has TRBV4-2 and TRBJ2-1; 9 bases align to TRBD2. CDR3 length: 18 residues. V dropped 0 bases and J dropped 2; count of bases not matched to a gene: 8. The germline V gene has CDR1 LGHNA and CDR2 YNFKEQ. CDR3 in amino acids: CASSQEGGRLAAYNEQFF. CDR3 in DNA: TGTGCCAGCAGCCAAGAAGGGGGGCGACTAGCGGCCTACAATGAGCAGTTCTTC.

This clone showed up just a few times. The chain couples TRBV24-1 to TRBJ2-2; TRBD1 might be the D (6 bases). The CDR3 length is 16 residues. Germline V gene data show CDR1 as KGHDR and CDR2 as SFDVKD. Trimming shortened V by 1 base and J by 2 bases, and 10 bases separated the two germline ends. CDR3 DNA: TGTGCCACCAGTGATTTATCGGGACATAACACCGGGGAGCTGTTTTTT. It is translated as CATSDLSGHNTGELFF.

The V call is TRBV4-1, the J call TRBJ2-5; a weak D match, TRBD2 (7 bases). Trimming removed 4 bases at V and 4 bases at J, with 10 bases between. CDR1 and CDR2 (germline): MGHRA, YSYEKL. The CDR3 sequence is 13 residues long. CDR3 residues: CASSRGGPETQYF. The CDR3 DNA is TGCGCCAGCAGCCGGGGGGGCCCAGAGACCCAGTACTTC.

This chain connects TRBV7-2 to TRBJ2-1; D perhaps matches TRBD1 (6 bases). This CDR3 has 14 residues. Germline CDR1 SGHTA, CDR2 FQGNSA. The V end was cut by 3 bases, the J end by 5 bases, with 11 bases between. This CDR3 is CASSFGQTHNEQFF. DNA of the CDR3: TGTGCCAGCAGCTTCGGACAGACTCACAATGAGCAGTTCTTC.

V usage is TRBV5-6 and J usage is TRBJ2-6, with a possible D match to TRBD2 (5 bases). The V end was cut by 0 bases, the J end by 10 bases, with 17 bases between. The CDR3 spans 16 residues. Germline V gives CDR1 SGHDT, CDR2 YYEEEE. CDR3 protein: CASSLAPAGRENVLTF. Written as DNA, the CDR3 is TGTGCCAGCAGCTTGGCGCCGGCAGGAAGGGAGAACGTCCTGACTTTC.